This T cell receptor (beta chain) was captured by sequencing in a study of neurological immune-mediated disorders. 5'RACE with 10-nucleotide random UMIs generated the cDNA. TCRdb passed the 5' RACE reads through MiXCR, listing each CDR3 protein once. The sample has about 59,000 distinct CDR3 sequences, around 24% seen once. Regarding time point: technical triplicate 2. Unsorted libraries were generated from 2 million PBMCs. These cells had been stored in RNAlater at -80 C. This clonotype appeared once. The sequencing input was PBMCs. The source is a man in his sixties with HTLV-1-associated myelopathy (HAM/TSP).

CDR3 sequence reads: CASSVAGGEAFF. For the CDR3, the DNA is TGTGCCAGCAGCGTAGCTGGGGGAGAAGCTTTCTTT. This chain uses TRBV9 with TRBJ1-1, with a tentative D call TRBD1 (5 bases). Trimming pared 0 bases from V and 8 bases from J, leaving 8 bases between. The CDR3 totals 12 residues. Looked up from germline, CDR1 is SGDLS and CDR2 is YYNGEE.